This T cell receptor beta chain originates from a study of T cell changes during pregnancy in multiple sclerosis. Some clones are missing from TCRdb's copy, which holds only in-frame ones; the method was immunoSEQ multiplex PCR. Of about 64,000 clones listed, 92% were seen once; the top ten hold roughly 1.5%. The CDR3 has 16 amino acids. Germline V CDR1 and CDR2: LGHNA, YNFKEQ. V shed 4 bases and J 2 bases; nucleotides not matched to a gene: 4. This clonotype was obtained from a female donor with multiple sclerosis, enrolled in a pregnancy study. Sequencing was performed on peripheral blood, taken in the second trimester of pregnancy. V is TRBV4-2 and J is TRBJ2-6, with 8 bases matching TRBD1. For the CDR3, the DNA is TGTGCCAGCAGCCCGGACAGGGCGGCTGGGGCCAACGTCCTGACTTTC. Its protein is CASSPDRAAGANVLTF.